This T cell receptor beta chain was identified during a study of CD8 T cells in ankylosing spondylitis (dated by TCRdb to 2017 to 2019). Looking at the study overall: The study set out to find disease-linked TCR variants by profiling T cell receptor beta repertoires in ankylosing spondylitis patients and healthy donors. The whole study cohort included about a hundred healthy donors and 25 or so ankylosing spondylitis patients. Peripheral blood samples were taken, and synovial fluid was additionally collected from ankylosing spondylitis patients. General study outcomes and caveats: The disease-linked clones were reported as significantly enriched in matched synovial fluid samples from ankylosing spondylitis patients. Blood from ankylosing spondylitis patients appeared to be characterized by a TCR beta motif composed of about eight highly homologous amino acid variants. In peripheral blood, the disease-linked clones were found at relatively low frequencies and had a CD8+ phenotype. Some TCR beta motif variants had previously been reported in synovial fluid and blood of reactive arthritis patients, which suggested common disease-initiation mechanisms.

The germline V gene (reference sequence) gives CDR1 as LGHDT and CDR2 as YNNKEL. Trimming takes 0 bases from V and 5 bases from J, and the germline ends sit 16 bases apart. Inclusive of the bounding cysteine and phenylalanine, the CDR3 is 16 residues long. Only the CDR3 portion is preserved as DNA: 48 bases, with reading frame beginning at the first base. Points on this clonotype: Its antigen has not been determined. No much larger clone is present one base from it, and per-base qualities are unavailable.

TCRdb shows the sequencer as Illumina HiSeq 2500. Quantitative 5'-RACE with molecular barcodes was used to prepare TCR beta libraries. The original methods were these. Disease-linked TCR variants were identified with a new computational method built on a probabilistic model of VDJ rearrangement. TCRdb applied fastp at Q25 and MiXCR to the public reads, then kept only in-frame beta chains. Identical CDR3 proteins give one entry, which carries the most common genes and DNA. The V and J calls, along with clone size, are taken from TCRdb and not from the paper's own processing. The sample records 270,000 or so distinct CDR3 sequences, 18% of which are singletons. The top ten clonotypes cover over 25% of the sample.

The chain joins TRBV3-1 to TRBJ2-5; the D segment could be TRBD2, given 7 matching bases. Material for sequencing was blood, either unsorted or a sorted T cell fraction (not recorded which). The receptor's source is a male donor with ankylosing spondylitis or in good health (not recorded which). The nucleotide sequence reads TGTGCCAGCAGCCAAGATTGGAGCAGGGGAGGGGAGACCCAGTACTTC. The translation is CASSQDWSRGGETQYF.